This T cell receptor beta chain came from a study of CD8+ T cells in alopecia areata. Indicated treatment: oral pan-JAK inhibitor, 5-10 mg twice daily. General study results and limits: An increase in clonality over normal scalp was evident in lesional scalp, especially alopecia totalis/universalis.

A word on this clone: Its antigen remains unknown.

Sequencing used cDNA as its template, made by extracting RNA and reverse transcribing it. Assay: immunoSEQ multiplex PCR; the TCRdb copy retains only in-frame clones and omits some. The sample includes about 87,000 clones, about two thirds of them seen just once. CDR1 and CDR2 from the germline V gene are SGHVS and FQNEAQ. V was pared by 6 bases and J by 5 bases, with 17 bases of the junction left unmatched. The CDR3 extends over 18 amino acids. V usage is TRBV7-8 and J usage is TRBJ2-2; 8 bases are a match to TRBD1. The sequencing used CD8+ T cells sorted from blood, collected at approximately week 42, from a patient treated with tofacitinib. The receptor's source is a human donor with alopecia areata. The CDR3 loop reads CASRTRDRPSRYTGELFF. CDR3 bases: TGTGCCAGCAGAACACGGGACAGGCCAAGCCGGTATACCGGGGAGCTGTTTTTT.